Listed below are T cell receptor beta chains from one sample, sequenced in a study of blood T cell repertoires in COVID-19. Sequencing was performed with immunoSEQ multiplex PCR; in TCRdb, only in-frame clones are kept and a portion is missing. This table has 130,000 to 150,000 clones, 84% appearing once. Sequenced sample: peripheral blood. The source of these receptors is a human donor in a cohort sampled during active COVID-19. The conserved cysteine and the conserved F or W are not part of the CDR3 here. The order of the fields is V gene, CDR3 length, CDR3 protein.

V: TRBV5-1; length: 10; CDR3: ASSSGGSEQY
V: TRBV5-1; length: 12; CDR3: ASSLGQNNQPQH
V: TRBV30; length: 14; CDR3: AWSASGTGFSDTQY
V: TRBV6-5; length: 12; CDR3: ASSYSDTYNEQF
V: TRBV4-3; length: 15; CDR3: ASSQVYRTPTYNEQF
V: TRBV11-3; length: 15; CDR3: ASSLALAGTPYNEQF
V: TRBV15; length: 14; CDR3: ATSREGAGGAETQY
V: TRBV19; length: 14; CDR3: ASSRRGATSGNTIY
V: TRBV3-1/TRBV3-2; length: 11; CDR3: ASSQQGTYGYT
V: TRBV11-2; length: 14; CDR3: ASSLDRFSAQETQY
V: TRBV20-1; length: 13; CDR3: SASLHGQAIYGYT